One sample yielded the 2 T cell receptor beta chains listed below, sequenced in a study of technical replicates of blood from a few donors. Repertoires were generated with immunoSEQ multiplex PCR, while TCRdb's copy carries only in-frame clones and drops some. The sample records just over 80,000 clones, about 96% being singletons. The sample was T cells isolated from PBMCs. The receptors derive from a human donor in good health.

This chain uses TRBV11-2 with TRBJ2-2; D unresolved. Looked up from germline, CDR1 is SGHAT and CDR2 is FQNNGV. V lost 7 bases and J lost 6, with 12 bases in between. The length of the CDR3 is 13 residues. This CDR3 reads CASTELYPGELFF. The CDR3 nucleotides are TGTGCCAGCACCGAGTTGTATCCCGGGGAGCTGTTTTTT. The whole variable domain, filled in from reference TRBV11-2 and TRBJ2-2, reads EAGVAQSPRYKIIEKRQSVAFWCNPISGHATLYWYQQILGQGPKLLIQFQNNGVVDDSQLPKDRFSAERLKGVDSTLKIQPAKLEDSAVYLCASTELYPGELFFGEGSRLTVL.

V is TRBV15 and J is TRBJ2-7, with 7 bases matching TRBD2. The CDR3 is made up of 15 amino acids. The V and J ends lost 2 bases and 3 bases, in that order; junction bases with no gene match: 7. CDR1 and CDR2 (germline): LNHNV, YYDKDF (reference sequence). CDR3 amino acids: CATSRPGRGYYEQYF. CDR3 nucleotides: TGTGCCACCAGCAGACCAGGGAGGGGCTACTACGAGCAGTACTTC.